This T cell receptor (beta chain) was captured by sequencing in a study of blood T cell repertoires in COVID-19. The overall study: Nucleic acid was either cDNA or gDNA, and it came from T cells, B-cell-depleted T cells, or PBMCs.

In terms of age and location, participants ranged from roughly 18 to 100 years and lived in approximately 26 US areas. Two negative PCRs, clearance, or symptom resolution were required of recovered Cohort 3 donors. The authors' processing: Amplification from reference gene primers served as the basis for estimated nucleated cell counts. The table came from immunoSEQ multiplex PCR; TCRdb's copy has only in-frame clones and leaves some out. The DNA gave D and trimming, while V, J and clone size come from that table. The sample lists 150,000 to 200,000 clones, 80% seen once, with 4.5% to 7.5% in the top ten. Sequenced: PBMCs or T cells enriched from blood (not recorded which). This sequence originates from a man in his forties who had recovered from COVID-19.

DNA of the CDR3: TGTGCCAGCAGCCAAGATCCCCGGGGGGGCCCCGGGGAGCTGTTTTTT. It is translated as CASSQDPRGGPGELFF. The chain combines TRBV3-1 (or the pseudogene TRBV3-2) with TRBJ2-2; 8 bases align to TRBD2. This CDR3 spans 16 amino acids. Per the germline V gene, CDR1 is LGHDT and CDR2 is YNNKEL (reference sequence). V trimming: 0 bases; J trimming: 6 bases; junction bases outside the gene matches: 6.